This TCR beta chain came from a study of T cells in Graves' hyperthyroidism and ophthalmopathy. Study summary: At the time of initial diagnosis and before any treatment, peripheral blood was collected.

This clonotype has just a few counts. V dropped 0 bases and J dropped 3; count of bases not matched to a gene: 7. This CDR3 is 16 amino acids long. Looked up from germline, CDR1 is SGHRS and CDR2 is YFSETQ. Amplified regions were TCR beta CDR3 sequences from RNA transcripts. The TCR CDR3 was amplified in a first-round RT-PCR using the HTBI primer set. TCRdb re-called the multiplex PCR reads through MiXCR, storing one row per CDR3 protein. This table holds 500,000 or so distinct CDR3 sequences, about 15% found once. The source material was blood. The receptor was derived from a woman younger than 30 with Graves' ophthalmopathy. J is TRBJ1-2 and V is TRBV5-1; 8 bases match TRBD1. As DNA, the CDR3 is TGCGCCAGCAGCTTGGTATCCCCAGGGGGCGACTATGGCTACACCTTC. Its translation: CASSLVSPGGDYGYTF.